Each of the 27 T cell receptor beta chains below was sequenced from the same sample in a study of PD-1 blockade in mismatch repair-deficient tumors (dated by TCRdb to the late 2010s). Library construction relied on the immunoSEQ multiplex PCR assay. This immuneACCESS table, as held by TCRdb, lists in-frame sequences with V and J called but not all clones. Of the missing ones, under half trace to an unresolved V gene in checked studies; the others have no known cause. Present in this sample are 70,000 to 90,000 clones, 80% to 90% of which were seen just once. The top ten constitute roughly 5.5% of the sample. Sequenced material: peripheral blood, taken 44 weeks after starting pembrolizumab. The receptor set was obtained from an adult with mismatch repair-deficient cancer.

The DNA of the CDR3 is TGCAGCGTTGAAGATCTTCGCGGGCCGACCTCCTACGAGCAGTACTTC. It encodes CSVEDLRGPTSYEQYF. This chain connects TRBV29-1 to TRBJ2-7; possibly TRBD2 for D (5 bases). The CDR3 covers 16 residues. V dropped 0 bases and J dropped 0 bases, with 15 bases sitting between them. Germline V CDR1 and CDR2: SQVTM, ANQGSEA.

The rearrangement uses TRBV30 and TRBJ1-2; D is perhaps TRBD1 (6 bases). V was pared by 0 bases and J by 7 bases, with 15 bases between. The CDR3 length is 14 residues. Per germline, CDR1 GTSNPN and CDR2 SVGIG (reference sequence). The CDR3 sequence is CAWSVERGASGYTF. The CDR3 bases are TGTGCCTGGAGTGTAGAGCGGGGGGCCTCTGGCTACACCTTC.

About this clone itself: The same CDR3 also results from other DNA sequences found in this sample. The rearrangement joins TRBV27 to TRBJ1-1, with D possibly being TRBD1 (6 bases). Per the germline V gene, CDR1 is MNHEY and CDR2 is SMNVEV (reference sequence). The CDR3 spans 13 residues. V was pared by 4 bases and J by 4 bases, with 10 bases between. The CDR3 spells CASSWGGGTEAFF. The CDR3 DNA sequence: TGTGCCAGCAGTTGGGGGGGCGGCACTGAAGCTTTCTTT.

This clone was observed a few times. The chain is built from TRBV5-1 and TRBJ1-2; D call uncertain. Deletions cut 5 bases from V and 6 bases from J, with 8 bases between. Germline-derived CDR1 and CDR2 are SGHRS and YFSETQ. This CDR3 has 11 amino acids. The CDR3 spells CASSGGNGYTF. Written as DNA, the CDR3 is TGCGCCAGCAGTGGAGGGAATGGCTACACCTTC.

The gene calls are TRBV4-2 and TRBJ2-1; 9 nucleotides agree with TRBD2. The CDR3 contains 16 residues. Germline values: CDR1 LGHNA, CDR2 YNFKEQ. Trimming took 5 bases from V and 7 from J; bases not matched to a gene: 12. In DNA, the CDR3 is TGTGCCAGCAGCTCAAGCCCGGGACTAGCCTTAAATGAGCAGTTCTTC. Translation: CASSSSPGLALNEQFF.

The chain recombines TRBV18 with TRBJ2-7; 7 nucleotides line up with TRBD1. Germline CDR1 reads KGHSH; CDR2 reads LQKENI. With 2 bases clipped from V and 0 bases from J, the junction kept 7 bases outside the gene matches. This CDR3 contains 16 residues. This chain's CDR3 is CASSPVDRAHSYEQYF. In DNA, the CDR3 is TGTGCCAGCTCACCAGTTGACAGGGCCCACTCCTACGAGCAGTACTTC. The full variable domain, its missing parts supplied by reference TRBV18 and TRBJ2-7, is NAGVMQNPRHLVRRRGQEARLRCSPMKGHSHVYWYRQLPEEGLKFMVYLQKENIIDESGMPKERFSAEFPKEGPSILRIQQVVRGDSAAYFCASSPVDRAHSYEQYFGPGTRLTVT.

The genes are TRBV6-6 and TRBJ1-5, with D possibly TRBD1 on 5 matching bases. The CDR3 is 15 residues long. Germline V lookup: CDR1 MNHNY, CDR2 SVGAGI (reference sequence). Deletions cut 2 bases from V and 6 bases from J, with 14 bases between. This CDR3 reads CASSYPQEGGQPQHF. CDR3 nucleotide sequence: TGTGCCAGCAGTTACCCACAGGAGGGAGGTCAGCCCCAGCATTTT.

The chain links TRBV18 to TRBJ2-7; D is ambiguous. This CDR3 has 16 amino acids. The germline V gene has CDR1 KGHSH and CDR2 LQKENI. The ends were cut back, 1 base at V and 0 bases at J, with 13 bases in the middle. CDR3 nucleotide sequence: TGTGCCAGCTCACCACGAATCGGCCAGGACTCCTACGAGCAGTACTTC. It codes for CASSPRIGQDSYEQYF.

The chain links TRBV5-4 to TRBJ2-5; 12 positions match TRBD1. The CDR3 is made up of 17 amino acids. Germline values: CDR1 SGHNT, CDR2 YYREEE (reference sequence). After removal of 4 bases from V and 5 bases from J, the junction contained 12 bases not matched to a gene. Written as DNA, the CDR3 is TGTGCCAGCAGCCAAGGACCTGGGACAGGGGGCTTGGAGACCCAGTACTTC. This sequence encodes CASSQGPGTGGLETQYF.

This clone was detected only once. CDR3 coding DNA: TGTGCCAGCAGCTTATATGGGGGGGTCGGTACAGATACGCAGTATTTT. Protein product: CASSLYGGVGTDTQYF. V and J are TRBV11-2 and TRBJ2-3; the match to TRBD2 covers 7 bases. V was clipped by 2 bases and J by 3 bases; unmatched bases: 8. The CDR3 covers 16 residues. Per the germline V gene, CDR1 is SGHAT and CDR2 is FQNNGV.

This clone was picked up a small number of times. The chain recombines TRBV30 with TRBJ2-7, with unresolved D. The CDR3 spans 10 residues. Germline V lookup: CDR1 GTSNPN, CDR2 SVGIG (reference sequence). V lost 5 bases and J lost 6, with 8 bases in between. CDR3 DNA: TGTGCCTGGGAGATTGCCGAGCAGTACTTC. Residues: CAWEIAEQYF.

The V gene is TRBV7-2, the J gene TRBJ1-2, with 8 nucleotides matching TRBD1. This CDR3 is built from 12 residues. V lost 5 bases and J lost 8; bases outside the gene matches: 4. The germline gives CDR1 SGHTA, CDR2 FQGNSA. CDR3 in DNA: TGTGCCAGCAGCGAGACAGGGGACGGCTACACCTTC. This gives the protein CASSETGDGYTF. The full variable domain, completed using reference TRBV7-2 and TRBJ1-2, is GAGVSQSPSNKVTEKGKDVELRCDPISGHTALYWYRQSLGQGLEFLIYFQGNSAPDKSGLPSDRFSAERTGGSVSTLTIQRTQQEDSAVYLCASSETGDGYTFGSGTRLTVV.

V gene TRBV2 combines with J gene TRBJ2-3; a possible D gene is TRBD2 (5 bases). Trimming removed 2 bases at V and 12 bases at J, with 12 bases between. In germline, CDR1 is SNHLY, CDR2 FYNNEI. The CDR3 covers 12 residues. In DNA form, the CDR3 reads TGTGCCAGCAGTGAACCCCAACGGGGTCAGTATTTT. Protein: CASSEPQRGQYF.

This chain links TRBV6-6 with TRBJ2-3; unclear D gene. The germline V gene has CDR1 MNHNY and CDR2 SVGAGI (reference sequence). Trimming took off 8 bases at V and 4 bases at J, with 7 bases between the two ends. CDR3 size: 11 residues. The CDR3 sequence is CASLVADTQYF. The CDR3, as DNA: TGTGCCAGCCTGGTAGCAGATACGCAGTATTTT.

The rearrangement joins TRBV5-1 to TRBJ2-1, with D tentatively TRBD1 (6 bases). Germline V gene lookup returns CDR1 SGHRS and CDR2 YFSETQ. The CDR3 contains 17 residues. V lost 3 bases and J lost 1, with 17 bases in between. CDR3 loop: CASSSLPTGPSYNEQFF. The CDR3 nucleotides read TGCGCCAGCAGCTCGCTTCCGACAGGCCCTTCCTACAATGAGCAGTTCTTC.

The chain employs TRBV19 and TRBJ2-5; 13 nucleotides align to TRBD2. This CDR3 has 18 residues. Germline V gives CDR1 LNHDA, CDR2 SQIVND (reference sequence). V lost 5 bases and J lost 5; bases outside the gene matches: 14. The CDR3 protein is CASSPGQLAGGPGETQYF. The CDR3 coding sequence is TGTGCCAGTAGTCCCGGGCAACTAGCGGGAGGGCCGGGGGAGACCCAGTACTTC.

This clone came up a few times. The chain couples TRBV7-2 to TRBJ2-5; 8 bases are shared with TRBD1. V lost 5 bases to trimming and J lost 5 bases; unmatched junction nucleotides: 7. The germline V gene encodes CDR1 SGHTA and CDR2 FQGNSA. The CDR3 runs 14 residues. The DNA for the CDR3 is TGTGCCAGCAGCATCTCGGGACAGGCGGAGACCCAGTACTTC. Translated, it gives CASSISGQAETQYF.

The chain is built from TRBV2 and TRBJ2-3; D may be TRBD1 (6 bases). This CDR3 has 15 residues. Germline CDR1 SNHLY, CDR2 FYNNEI. V shed 7 bases and J shed 2 bases, with 16 bases lying between them. The DNA for the CDR3 is TGTGCCAGCATGGCCCTGGACAGCACCACAGATACGCAGTATTTT. This codes for CASMALDSTTDTQYF.

This clone was picked up one time. This chain connects TRBV19 to TRBJ2-2; 7 positions agree with TRBD2. CDR1 and CDR2 (germline): LNHDA, SQIVND (reference sequence). The CDR3 has 16 residues. V shed 6 bases, J shed 3 bases, and the junction held 10 bases outside the gene matches. The CDR3 nucleotides are TGTGCCAGTAGCCCATCGCGGCTAGCGGACACCGGGGAGCTGTTTTTT. Translating gives CASSPSRLADTGELFF.

The rearrangement links TRBV11-1 to TRBJ1-1; 8 nucleotides agree with TRBD1. In germline, CDR1 is SGHAT, CDR2 FQDESV (reference sequence). The CDR3 is 15 amino acids. V shed 5 bases and J 1 base; nucleotides not matched to a gene: 6. The CDR3 protein is CASSRGTGSNTEAFF. The DNA for the CDR3 is TGTGCCAGCAGCCGAGGGACAGGTTCGAACACTGAAGCTTTCTTT.

This rearrangement joins TRBV29-1 to TRBJ2-7; 8 bases agree with TRBD2. This CDR3 region has 14 residues. V shed 1 base and J 5 bases; nucleotides not matched to a gene: 7. Germline V gene lookup returns CDR1 SQVTM and CDR2 ANQGSEA. In DNA, the CDR3 is TGCAGCGTTGAAGTGCGAGCGGGAGAGGACGAGCAGTACTTC. Protein: CSVEVRAGEDEQYF.

The chain uses TRBV27 and TRBJ1-5; no reliable D call. Germline CDR1 reads MNHEY; CDR2 reads SMNVEV (reference sequence). The CDR3 consists of 15 residues. With 5 bases removed from V and 0 bases from J, the gap between germline ends came to 11 bases. The CDR3 nucleotides read TGTGCCAGCAGTAGAGGGTACTATAGCAATCAGCCCCAGCATTTT. Protein sequence: CASSRGYYSNQPQHF.

This clone has more than one count but fewer than ten. V gene TRBV28 combines with J gene TRBJ2-1, with unresolved D. V lost 8 bases and J lost 6, with 5 bases in between. Germline V gene data show CDR1 as MDHEN and CDR2 as SYDVKM. The CDR3 runs 10 residues. In DNA form, the CDR3 reads TGTGCCAGCGGGTTCAATGAGCAGTTCTTC. Amino acids: CASGFNEQFF. Full variable domain (remainder filled in from reference TRBV28 and TRBJ2-1): DVKVTQSSRYLVKRTGEKVFLECVQDMDHENMFWYRQDPGLGLRLIYFSYDVKMKEKGDIPEGYSVSREKKERFSLILESASTNQTSMYLCASGFNEQFFGPGTRLTVL.

A few counts support this clone. J is TRBJ2-7 and V is TRBV7-9, with TRBD2 matching over 7 bases. With 5 bases clipped from V and 4 bases from J, the junction kept 11 bases outside the gene matches. CDR3 length: 15 amino acids. CDR1 and CDR2 from the germline V gene are SEHNR and FQNEAQ (reference sequence). For the CDR3, the DNA is TGTGCCAGCAGCCCAAGGACTAGTATGGGGTACGAGCAGTACTTC. It codes for CASSPRTSMGYEQYF.

This clone turned up a few times. The rearrangement uses TRBV9 and TRBJ1-3, with D hard to call. There are 13 residues in the CDR3. Per germline, CDR1 SGDLS and CDR2 YYNGEE. V lost 2 bases and J lost 4, with 7 bases in between. CDR3 region: CASSVAVGNTIYF. CDR3 DNA: TGTGCCAGCAGCGTCGCGGTAGGAAACACCATATATTTT.

The rearrangement links TRBV6-1 to TRBJ2-3, with TRBD1 identical over 9 bases. CDR3 size: 16 residues. J was trimmed by 3 bases and V by 4 bases; bases with no gene match: 8. Germline-derived CDR1 and CDR2 are MNHNS and SASEGT. The CDR3 DNA reads as TGTGCCAGCAGTGGACCGGACAGGGGTGCGACAGATACGCAGTATTTT. Its protein product is CASSGPDRGATDTQYF.

The V call is TRBV7-2, the J call TRBJ2-5; D remains ambiguous. Germline V gene lookup returns CDR1 SGHTA and CDR2 FQGNSA. Trimming shortened V by 1 base and J by 5 bases, and 11 bases separated the two germline ends. The CDR3 is made up of 14 amino acids. CDR3 protein: CASSLGNARETQYF. Written as DNA, the CDR3 is TGTGCCAGCAGCTTAGGCAACGCACGGGAGACCCAGTACTTC.